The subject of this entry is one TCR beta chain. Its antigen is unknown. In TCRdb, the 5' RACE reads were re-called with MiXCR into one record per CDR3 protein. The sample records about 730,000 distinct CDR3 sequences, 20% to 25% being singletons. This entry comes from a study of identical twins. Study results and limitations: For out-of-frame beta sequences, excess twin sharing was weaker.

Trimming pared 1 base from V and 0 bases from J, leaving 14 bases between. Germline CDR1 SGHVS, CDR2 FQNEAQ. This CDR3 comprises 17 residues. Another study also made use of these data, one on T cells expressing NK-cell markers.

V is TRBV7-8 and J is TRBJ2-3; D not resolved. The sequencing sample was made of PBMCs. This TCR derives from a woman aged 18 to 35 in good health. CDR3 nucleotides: TGTGCCAGCAGCTTAGGGTGGGAAGTGGGCAGCACAGATACGCAGTATTTT. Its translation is CASSLGWEVGSTDTQYF.